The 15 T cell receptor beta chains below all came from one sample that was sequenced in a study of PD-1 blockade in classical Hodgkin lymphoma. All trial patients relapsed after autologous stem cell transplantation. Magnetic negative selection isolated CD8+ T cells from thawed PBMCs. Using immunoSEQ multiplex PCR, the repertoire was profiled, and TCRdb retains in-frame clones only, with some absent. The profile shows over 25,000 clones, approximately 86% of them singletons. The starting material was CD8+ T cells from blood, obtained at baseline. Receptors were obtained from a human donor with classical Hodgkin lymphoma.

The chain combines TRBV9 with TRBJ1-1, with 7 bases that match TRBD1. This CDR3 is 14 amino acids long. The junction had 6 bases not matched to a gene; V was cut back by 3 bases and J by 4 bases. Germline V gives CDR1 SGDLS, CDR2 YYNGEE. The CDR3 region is CASSGTDRSTEAFF. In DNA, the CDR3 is TGTGCCAGCAGCGGGACGGACAGGTCCACTGAAGCTTTCTTT.

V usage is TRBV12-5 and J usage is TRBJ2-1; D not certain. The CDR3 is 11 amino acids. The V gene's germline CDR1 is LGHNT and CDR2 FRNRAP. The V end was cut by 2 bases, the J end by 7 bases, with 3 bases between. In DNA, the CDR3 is TGTGCTAGTGGTTTGAGTAATGAGCAGTTCTTC. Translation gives CASGLSNEQFF.

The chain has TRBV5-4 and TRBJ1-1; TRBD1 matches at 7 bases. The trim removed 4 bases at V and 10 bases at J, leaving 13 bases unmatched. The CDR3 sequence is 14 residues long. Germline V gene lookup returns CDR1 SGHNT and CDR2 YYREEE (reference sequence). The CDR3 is CASSPENRGERAFF. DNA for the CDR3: TGTGCCAGCAGCCCGGAAAACAGGGGTGAAAGAGCTTTCTTT.

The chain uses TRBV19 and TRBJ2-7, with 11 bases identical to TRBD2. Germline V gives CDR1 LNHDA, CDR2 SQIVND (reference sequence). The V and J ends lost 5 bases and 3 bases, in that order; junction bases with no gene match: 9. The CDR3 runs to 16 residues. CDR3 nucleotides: TGTGCCAGTAGTCCGACTAGCGGGGCGATAAACTACGAGCAGTACTTC. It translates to CASSPTSGAINYEQYF.

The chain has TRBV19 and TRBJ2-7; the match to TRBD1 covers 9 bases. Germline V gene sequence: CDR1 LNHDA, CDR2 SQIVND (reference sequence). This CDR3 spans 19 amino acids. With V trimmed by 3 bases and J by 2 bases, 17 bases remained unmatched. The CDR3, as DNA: TGTGCCAGTAGTATCGAGCACAGGGGGCCCGAAGTCAGGCCCTACGAGCAGTACTTC. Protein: CASSIEHRGPEVRPYEQYF.

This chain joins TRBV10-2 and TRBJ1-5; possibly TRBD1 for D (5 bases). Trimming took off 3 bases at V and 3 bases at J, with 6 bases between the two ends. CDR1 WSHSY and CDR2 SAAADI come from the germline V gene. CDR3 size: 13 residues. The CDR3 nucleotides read TGCGCCAGCAGTGACGGGGCCAATCAGCCCCAGCATTTT. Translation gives CASSDGANQPQHF.

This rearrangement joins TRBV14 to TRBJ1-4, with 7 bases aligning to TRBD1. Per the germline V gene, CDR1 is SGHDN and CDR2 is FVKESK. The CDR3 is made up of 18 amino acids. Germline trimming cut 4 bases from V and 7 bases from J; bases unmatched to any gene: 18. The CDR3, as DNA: TGTGCCAGCAGCCGCCTGGGACAGCTTTTTACTAAATGTGAAAAACTGTTTTTT. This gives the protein CASSRLGQLFTKCEKLFF.

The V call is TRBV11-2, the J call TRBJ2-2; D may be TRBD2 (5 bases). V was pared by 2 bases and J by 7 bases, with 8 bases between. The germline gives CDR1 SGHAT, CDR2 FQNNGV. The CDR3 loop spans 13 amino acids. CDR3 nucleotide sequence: TGTGCCAGCAGCTTATGGGGAGACGGGGAGCTGTTTTTT. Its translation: CASSLWGDGELFF.

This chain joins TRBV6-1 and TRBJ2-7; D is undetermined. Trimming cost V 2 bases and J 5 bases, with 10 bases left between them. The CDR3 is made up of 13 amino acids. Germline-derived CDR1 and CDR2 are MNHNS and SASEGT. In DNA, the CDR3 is TGTGCCAGCAGTGAACAGCGCTTCCACGAGCAGTACTTC. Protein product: CASSEQRFHEQYF.

The CDR3 DNA reads as TGTGCCAGCAGTGCGTACAGGGGCTCCGTTCAAGAGACCCAGTACTTC. It encodes CASSAYRGSVQETQYF. The gene calls are TRBV28 and TRBJ2-5; 7 nucleotides agree with TRBD1. This CDR3 is built from 16 residues. V gave up 5 bases and J gave up 2 bases; unmatched junction bases: 11. Per germline, CDR1 MDHEN and CDR2 SYDVKM.

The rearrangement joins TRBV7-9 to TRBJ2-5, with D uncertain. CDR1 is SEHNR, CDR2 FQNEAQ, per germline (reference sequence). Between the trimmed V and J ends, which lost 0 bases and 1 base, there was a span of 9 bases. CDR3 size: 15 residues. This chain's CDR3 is CASSLAHGAQETQYF. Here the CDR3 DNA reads TGTGCCAGCAGCTTAGCCCACGGTGCCCAAGAGACCCAGTACTTC.

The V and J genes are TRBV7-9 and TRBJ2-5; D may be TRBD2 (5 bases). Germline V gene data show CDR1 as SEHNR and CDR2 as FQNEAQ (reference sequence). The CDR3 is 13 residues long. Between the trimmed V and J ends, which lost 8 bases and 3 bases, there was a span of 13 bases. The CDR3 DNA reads TGTGCCAGCGGGAGCGACTTCGAAGAGACCCAGTACTTC. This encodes CASGSDFEETQYF.

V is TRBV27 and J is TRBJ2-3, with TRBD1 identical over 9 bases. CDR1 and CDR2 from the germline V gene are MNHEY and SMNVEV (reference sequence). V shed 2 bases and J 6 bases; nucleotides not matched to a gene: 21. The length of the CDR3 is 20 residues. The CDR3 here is CASSLLEGQGPYGPRDTQYF. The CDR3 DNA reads TGTGCCAGCAGTTTACTTGAGGGACAGGGTCCTTACGGGCCTAGGGATACGCAGTATTTT.

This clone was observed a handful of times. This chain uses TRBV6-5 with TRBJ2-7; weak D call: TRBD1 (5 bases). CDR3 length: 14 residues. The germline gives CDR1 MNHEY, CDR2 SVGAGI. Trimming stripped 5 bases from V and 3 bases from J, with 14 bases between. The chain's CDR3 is CASSPYGDSYEQYF. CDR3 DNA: TGTGCCAGCAGTCCTTACGGCGACAGCTACGAGCAGTACTTC.

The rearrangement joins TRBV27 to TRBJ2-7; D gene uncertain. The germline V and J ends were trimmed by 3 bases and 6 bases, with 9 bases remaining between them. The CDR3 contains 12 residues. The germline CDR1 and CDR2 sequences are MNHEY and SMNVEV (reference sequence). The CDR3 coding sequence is TGTGCCAGCAGTTTTTCAGGAGCCGAGCAGTACTTC. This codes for CASSFSGAEQYF.